The 23 T cell receptor beta chains in this list originate from one sample, sequenced in a study of T-cell reconstitution after alpha-beta-depleted transplantation in children. As it was prepared, the TCRbeta library received unique molecular identifiers. TCRdb processed the PCR reads anew with MiXCR; each CDR3 protein has one entry. This table has about 270,000 distinct CDR3 sequences, more than 9% appearing once. The sample here was PBMCs from the stem cell graft donor, taken from the stem cell graft. These receptors were taken from a human donor who donated a stem cell graft to a child with SCID.

The J gene is TRBJ2-1, the V gene TRBV5-1; D is perhaps TRBD1 (6 bases). CDR1 and CDR2 (germline): SGHRS, YFSETQ. Deletions cut 4 bases from V and 15 bases from J, with 26 bases between. The CDR3 totals 15 residues. In DNA form, the CDR3 reads TGCGCCAGCAGCGCAACAGGGCGCGCAGTTTCCTATCTGTTCTTC. Protein product: CASSATGRAVSYLFF.

V usage is TRBV4-2 and J usage is TRBJ2-7; tentatively, D is TRBD2 (5 bases). Germline V gene sequence: CDR1 LGHNA, CDR2 YNFKEQ. The CDR3 totals 18 residues. Trimming stripped 4 bases from V and 5 bases from J, with 27 bases between. As DNA, the CDR3 is TGTGCCAGCAGCCCCGGGGTAGCGAGACTAACCCAGCTGAACGAGCAGTACTTC. This encodes CASSPGVARLTQLNEQYF.

This clonotype appeared a few times. The chain is built from TRBV12-3 or TRBV12-4 and TRBJ2-1; a weak D match, TRBD2 (6 bases). V lost 6 bases to trimming and J lost 8 bases, with 20 bases between them. The CDR3 loop spans 15 amino acids. DNA of the CDR3: TGTGCCAGCAGGGCGGGGACTGTTGTTGTGGATGAGCAGTTCTTC. Translating it yields CASRAGTVVVDEQFF.

In this sample, this clonotype turned up a few times. The chain employs TRBV20-1 and TRBJ2-1; D is unresolved. The CDR3 has 14 residues. From germline, CDR1 is DFQATT and CDR2 SNEGSKA (reference sequence). V was cut by 3 bases and J by 0 bases, with 9 bases left in between. The CDR3 reads CSASPLSSYNEQFF. CDR3 DNA: TGCAGTGCTAGTCCACTCAGCTCCTACAATGAGCAGTTCTTC.

This clonotype was counted at least ten times. The V call is TRBV10-2, the J call TRBJ2-2; 8 bases map to TRBD1. This CDR3 region has 15 residues. Germline loops: CDR1 WSHSY, CDR2 SAAADI. Germline trimming cut 4 bases from V and 4 bases from J; bases unmatched to any gene: 5. CDR3 protein: CASSGTGIGTGELFF. The CDR3, as DNA: TGCGCCAGCAGTGGGACAGGGATCGGCACCGGGGAGCTGTTTTTT.

This rearrangement joins TRBV2 to TRBJ2-3; 13 bases match TRBD2. V lost 6 bases, J lost 1 base, and 7 bases stayed unmatched. The CDR3 has 17 residues. Per germline, CDR1 SNHLY and CDR2 FYNNEI. CDR3 sequence: CASSPTGLAGGTDTQYF. The CDR3 DNA reads TGTGCCAGCAGCCCCACCGGACTAGCGGGGGGCACAGATACGCAGTATTTT. Drawing the rest from reference TRBV2 and TRBJ2-3, the complete variable domain is EPEVTQTPSHQVTQMGQEVILRCVPISNHLYFYWYRQILGQKVEFLVSFYNNEISEKSEIFDDQFSVERPDGSNFTLKIRSTKLEDSAMYFCASSPTGLAGGTDTQYFGPGTRLTVL.

This chain joins TRBV7-3 and TRBJ1-1; D is unresolved. The CDR3 sequence is 13 residues long. Trimming removed 4 bases from V and 0 bases from J, with 6 bases in between. The germline V gene encodes CDR1 SGHTA and CDR2 FQGTGA. In DNA, the CDR3 is TGTGCCAGCAGCTCCCATATGAACACTGAAGCTTTCTTT. It translates to CASSSHMNTEAFF.

This clonotype showed up many times. This chain connects TRBV10-3 to TRBJ1-6; 7 bases are shared with TRBD1. The CDR3 sequence is 14 residues long. Germline V gives CDR1 ENHRY, CDR2 SYGVKD. Germline trimming cut 2 bases from V and 5 bases from J; bases unmatched to any gene: 0. CDR3 DNA: TGTGCCATCAGTGAGGGGACAGATAATTCACCCCTCCACTTT. The encoded protein is CAISEGTDNSPLHF.

This clonotype was detected a few times. The chain combines TRBV5-1 with TRBJ1-1; TRBD1 is a possible D gene (5 bases). The length of the CDR3 is 14 residues. V lost 4 bases and J lost 4, with 14 bases in between. CDR1 SGHRS and CDR2 YFSETQ come from the germline V gene. The DNA for the CDR3 is TGCGCCAGCAGCCCCGTCGCAGGGTCCACTGAAGCTTTCTTT. The encoded protein is CASSPVAGSTEAFF.

This clonotype was seen only a few times. V gene TRBV5-1 combines with J gene TRBJ2-3; D remains ambiguous. Germline V CDR1 and CDR2: SGHRS, YFSETQ. V lost 0 bases and J lost 1, with 9 bases in between. The CDR3 spans 15 residues. The DNA of the CDR3 is TGCGCCAGCAGCTTGGGCTTCGGCGGCACAGATACGCAGTATTTT. Its translation is CASSLGFGGTDTQYF.

This clonotype was counted a few times. This chain joins TRBV29-1 and TRBJ2-7, with D possibly TRBD2 on 6 matching bases. V lost 6 bases and J lost 3, with 24 bases in between. This CDR3 is built from 16 residues. In germline, CDR1 is SQVTM, CDR2 ANQGSEA. CDR3: CSVAGGDDELHYEQYF. The CDR3 DNA reads TGCAGCGTCGCCGGCGGGGACGACGAATTACACTACGAGCAGTACTTC.

For this clonotype: At one end, the junction sequence differs from germline, possibly due to a read error. The chain combines TRBV5-6 with TRBJ1-1, with D uncertain. Germline CDR1 and CDR2: SGHDT and YYEEEE. This CDR3 is built from 14 residues. The CDR3 here is CASSLISSNIEAFF. CDR3 nucleotide sequence: TGTGCCAGCAGCTTGATCTCCAGTAACATTGAAGCTTTCTTT.

This clonotype was counted only a few times. This chain joins TRBV10-3 and TRBJ1-2; the D is unclear. The CDR3 extends over 14 amino acids. Germline V gene lookup returns CDR1 ENHRY and CDR2 SYGVKD. Trimming took 7 bases from V and 2 from J, leaving 14 bases between them. In DNA, the CDR3 is TGTGCCATCACGGCAGATCCTCTGAACTATGGCTACACCTTC. This encodes CAITADPLNYGYTF.

CDR3 amino acids: CAISGGASYEQYF. The CDR3, as DNA: TGTGCCATCAGTGGAGGCGCCTCCTACGAGCAGTACTTC. The chain recombines TRBV10-3 with TRBJ2-7; no clear D. V lost 4 bases and J 0 bases, leaving 7 bases between the germline ends. There are 13 residues in the CDR3. Germline values: CDR1 ENHRY, CDR2 SYGVKD.

This clonotype was observed at least ten times. Here the CDR3 reads CASSQEWRPGDEQFF. The CDR3 DNA sequence: TGTGCCAGCAGCCAGGAATGGCGACCCGGTGATGAGCAGTTCTTC. The chain recombines TRBV6-2 or TRBV6-3 with TRBJ2-1; D is undetermined. Trimming removed 6 bases at V and 8 bases at J, with 20 bases between. The V gene's germline CDR1 is MNHEY and CDR2 SVGEGT. The CDR3 consists of 15 residues.

This clonotype occurred a few times. This CDR3 reads CASIRGTPGELFF. CDR3 nucleotide sequence: TGTGCCAGCATTCGGGGGACCCCCGGGGAGCTGTTTTTT. V is TRBV28 and J is TRBJ2-2; possibly TRBD2 for D (6 bases). The CDR3 is 13 residues long. Germline CDR1 and CDR2: MDHEN and SYDVKM. The V gene lost 7 bases and the J gene lost 6 bases, with 12 bases spanning the gap.

V and J are TRBV7-8 and TRBJ2-5, with 10 bases that match TRBD2. With 5 bases clipped from V and 5 bases from J, the junction kept 8 bases outside the gene matches. The CDR3 is 15 amino acids. Germline V gene lookup returns CDR1 SGHVS and CDR2 FQNEAQ. This CDR3 is CASSNAAGGHETQYF. In DNA, the CDR3 is TGTGCCAGCAGCAACGCAGCGGGGGGGCACGAGACCCAGTACTTC.

The V call is TRBV19, the J call TRBJ2-1, with D perhaps TRBD2 (5 bases). The CDR3 is 15 residues long. Trimming took 3 bases from V and 2 from J, leaving 11 bases between them. The germline V gene encodes CDR1 LNHDA and CDR2 SQIVND (reference sequence). CDR3 residues: CASSIPGWAYNEQFF. The DNA for the CDR3 is TGTGCCAGTAGTATTCCGGGGTGGGCCTACAATGAGCAGTTCTTC.

This clonotype has more than one count but fewer than ten. V and J are TRBV6-5 and TRBJ2-2, with no clear D. The CDR3 runs to 12 residues. V lost 7 bases and J 3 bases, leaving 6 bases between the germline ends. Germline CDR1 and CDR2: MNHEY and SVGAGI. The CDR3 nucleotides are TGTGCCAGCAACGGCCACACCGGGGAGCTGTTTTTT. Translation gives CASNGHTGELFF.

As regards this clonotype: Compared with germline, one end of the junction differs, possibly owing to a read error. J is TRBJ2-5 and V is TRBV11-2; 8 bases are a match to TRBD2. CDR1 and CDR2 from the germline V gene are SGHAT and FQNNGV. This CDR3 comprises 16 residues. CDR3 in DNA: TGTGCCAGCAGTCGCGCCCCTTCTAGCGGGTGGGAGACCAAGTACTTC. This encodes CASSRAPSSGWETKYF.

This clonotype showed up just a few times. V gene TRBV5-1 combines with J gene TRBJ2-7; D may match TRBD1 or TRBD2 (6 bases each). The ends were cut back, 1 base at V and 0 bases at J, with 8 bases in the middle. Per germline, CDR1 SGHRS and CDR2 YFSETQ. The length of the CDR3 is 14 residues. The CDR3 bases are TGCGCCAGCAGCTTGAAGGGGGGCTCCTACGAGCAGTACTTC. It is translated as CASSLKGGSYEQYF. Together with reference TRBV5-1 and TRBJ2-7, the CDR3 gives the full variable domain: KAGVTQTPRYLIKTRGQQVTLSCSPISGHRSVSWYQQTPGQGLQFLFEYFSETQRNKGNFPGRFSGRQFSNSRSEMNVSTLELGDSALYLCASSLKGGSYEQYFGPGTRLTVT.

The gene calls are TRBV12-3 or TRBV12-4 and TRBJ1-2; tentative D call: TRBD1 (5 bases). The V and J ends lost 0 bases and 8 bases respectively, with 13 bases between them. The CDR3 covers 14 residues. In nucleotides, the CDR3 is TGTGCCAGCAGTTTAGCAGGGGTTGTGGTAGGCTACACCTTC. Translated, it gives CASSLAGVVVGYTF.

Remarks on this clonotype: The junction departs from the called germline gene at one end, perhaps through a read error. This sequence joins TRBV4-1 and TRBJ2-7, with TRBD1 identical over 9 bases. The CDR3 consists of 15 residues. In germline, CDR1 is MGHRA, CDR2 YSYEKL. The CDR3 protein is CASSHNRGREYEHYF. CDR3 nucleotide sequence: TGCGCCAGCAGTCATAACAGGGGGCGTGAGTACGAGCACTACTTC.